The 17 T cell receptor beta chains given below trace back to one sample, sequenced in a study of identical twins. TCRdb passed the 5' RACE reads through MiXCR, listing each CDR3 protein once. The profile shows roughly 250,000 distinct CDR3 sequences, 11% to 15% of them singletons. The sequenced sample consisted of memory (CD45RO+) T cells sorted from blood. These receptors were collected from a woman aged 18-29 years in good health.

The chain couples TRBV20-1 to TRBJ2-1; D is unclear. Germline V lookup: CDR1 DFQATT, CDR2 SNEGSKA (reference sequence). The CDR3 extends over 14 amino acids. Trimming cost V 3 bases and J 0 bases, with 9 bases left between them. CDR3 DNA sequence: TGCAGTGCTAGTTCCCGGAGCTCCTACAATGAGCAGTTCTTC. This encodes CSASSRSSYNEQFF.

Only a few counts were recorded for this clonotype. V is TRBV5-6 and J is TRBJ1-6, with a possible D match to TRBD1 (6 bases). The V and J ends lost 6 bases and 2 bases respectively, with 12 bases between them. The germline CDR1 and CDR2 sequences are SGHDT and YYEEEE. The CDR3 spans 15 residues. Here the CDR3 reads CASTVGGAYNSPLHF. CDR3 in DNA: TGTGCCAGCACCGTGGGGGGCGCCTATAATTCACCCCTCCACTTT.

This clonotype was observed a few times. This sequence joins TRBV29-1 and TRBJ1-1, with 7 bases aligning to TRBD1. V lost 6 bases and J lost 5; bases outside the gene matches: 12. This CDR3 is built from 14 residues. CDR1 and CDR2 (germline): SQVTM, ANQGSEA. In DNA form, the CDR3 reads TGCAGCGTCCCATTTAGGGGGCGGGGGACTGAAGCTTTCTTT. Translation gives CSVPFRGRGTEAFF.

The V gene is TRBV6-5, the J gene TRBJ2-1, with D perhaps matching TRBD2 (6 bases). V lost 2 bases and J lost 12, with 8 bases in between. The CDR3 covers 11 residues. Per germline, CDR1 MNHEY and CDR2 SVGAGI. CDR3 in DNA: TGTGCCAGCAGTTACATGGGGGGGCAGTTCTTC. Its protein is CASSYMGGQFF.

This clonotype was seen a few times. DNA of the CDR3: TGTGCCAGCTCACCCAACGACGGGGGTTCGGGAGAGACCCAGTACTTC. Its translation is CASSPNDGGSGETQYF. The rearrangement joins TRBV18 to TRBJ2-5; D may be TRBD2 (6 bases). This CDR3 comprises 16 residues. Germline CDR1 KGHSH, CDR2 LQKENI. Between the trimmed V and J ends, which lost 3 bases and 4 bases, there was a span of 18 bases. Complete variable domain (other parts from reference TRBV18 and TRBJ2-5): NAGVMQNPRHLVRRRGQEARLRCSPMKGHSHVYWYRQLPEEGLKFMVYLQKENIIDESGMPKERFSAEFPKEGPSILRIQQVVRGDSAAYFCASSPNDGGSGETQYFGPGTRLLVL.

Worth noting for this clonotype: One junction end disagrees with the germline gene, perhaps due to a read error. The chain couples TRBV5-5 to TRBJ2-2; D is possibly TRBD2 (5 bases). Germline V gene data show CDR1 as SGHKS and CDR2 as YYEKEE (reference sequence). The CDR3 extends over 14 amino acids. In DNA form, the CDR3 reads TGTGCCAGCAGCTTGGGGGTGCTCAGCTGGGAGCTGCTTTTT. It codes for CASSLGVLSWELLF.

The chain joins TRBV10-3 to TRBJ1-3, with a tentative D call TRBD1 (5 bases). There are 17 residues in the CDR3. Germline V gene data show CDR1 as ENHRY and CDR2 as SYGVKD. Trimming stripped 2 bases from V and 0 bases from J, with 14 bases between. CDR3 in DNA: TGTGCCATCAGTGAGGCTCCGGGACGGTGCTCTGGAAACACCATATATTTT. As protein: CAISEAPGRCSGNTIYF.

The gene calls are TRBV4-1 and TRBJ2-2, with 14 bases matching TRBD2. Germline V gene data show CDR1 as MGHRA and CDR2 as YSYEKL. V was clipped by 5 bases and J by 9 bases; unmatched bases: 8. The CDR3 runs to 16 residues. The CDR3 spells CASSTTSGRAIRELFF. CDR3 coding DNA: TGCGCCAGCAGCACGACTAGCGGGAGGGCCATCAGGGAGCTGTTTTTT.

This clonotype was detected ten times or more. V gene TRBV5-1 combines with J gene TRBJ2-1; the match to TRBD2 covers 14 bases. The CDR3 runs to 15 residues. CDR1 is SGHRS and CDR2 is YFSETQ in the germline V gene. Germline trimming cut 4 bases from V and 7 bases from J; bases unmatched to any gene: 4. CDR3 sequence (DNA): TGCGCCAGCAGCCCAGGGACTAGCGGGAGAAATGAGCAGTTCTTC. Its translation is CASSPGTSGRNEQFF.

The CDR3 loop is CASSTPTTKRAYEQYF. CDR3 nucleotides: TGTGCCAGCAGTACCCCGACGACTAAGCGGGCCTACGAGCAGTACTTC. This chain connects TRBV6-2 or TRBV6-3 to TRBJ2-7; D possibly corresponds to TRBD2 (6 bases). The CDR3 runs to 16 residues. Looked up from germline, CDR1 is MNHEY and CDR2 is SVGEGT. V was trimmed by 5 bases and J by 2 bases, leaving 19 bases between them.

V and J are TRBV5-8 and TRBJ2-3; D is unresolved. Deletions cut 6 bases from V and 9 bases from J, with 11 bases between. This CDR3 has 11 residues. Germline CDR1 is SGHTS and CDR2 is YDEGEE. The CDR3 sequence is CASKLVLTQYF. For the CDR3, the DNA is TGTGCCAGCAAGCTCGTGTTGACGCAGTATTTT.

CDR3 region: CASSLQPLDTEAFF. CDR3 nucleotides: TGCGCCAGCAGCTTGCAACCACTGGACACTGAAGCTTTCTTT. This chain uses TRBV5-1 with TRBJ1-1; no firm D call. The CDR3 has 14 amino acids. Between the trimmed V and J ends, which lost 1 base and 3 bases, there was a span of 10 bases. Germline loops: CDR1 SGHRS, CDR2 YFSETQ.

This clonotype has just a few counts. The J gene is TRBJ2-2, the V gene TRBV12-3 or TRBV12-4, with D tentatively TRBD1 (6 bases). The CDR3 covers 16 residues. V lost 5 bases and J 2 bases, leaving 15 bases between the germline ends. In DNA, the CDR3 is TGTGCCAGCAGTACAACGGGACAACTAAACACCGGGGAGCTGTTTTTT. This codes for CASSTTGQLNTGELFF.

This clonotype was seen a few times. The chain links TRBV14 to TRBJ2-1, with 12 bases aligning to TRBD2. From germline, CDR1 is SGHDN and CDR2 FVKESK. Unmatched junction bases numbered 7, after V lost 4 bases and J lost 15 bases. CDR3 size: 13 residues. The CDR3 DNA is TGTGCCAGCAGCCTGGGGACTAGCGGGCGCCCGTTCTTC. Its protein product is CASSLGTSGRPFF.

Only a few counts were recorded for this clonotype. The chain joins TRBV14 to TRBJ1-6; D is uncertain. Germline lookup yields CDR1 SGHDN and CDR2 FVKESK. The CDR3 sequence is 12 residues long. The V end lost 4 bases, the J end lost 14 bases, and 12 bases lay between the germline ends. The CDR3, as DNA: TGTGCCAGCAGCCGACACAAAGCCACCCTCCACTTT. Amino acid sequence: CASSRHKATLHF.

The rearrangement links TRBV10-3 to TRBJ2-7; D possibly corresponds to TRBD1 (6 bases). Trimming cost V 7 bases and J 2 bases, with 15 bases left between them. Germline CDR1 and CDR2: ENHRY and SYGVKD. The length of the CDR3 is 14 residues. CDR3 nucleotides: TGTGCCATCAAGGGAGCTGCAGGGGCCTACGAGCAGTACTTC. Translating gives CAIKGAAGAYEQYF.

This clonotype was seen more than once but under ten times. CDR3 bases: TGCAGTGCTCAACCTGACGGCGGGAAGCCCCTCCACTTT. Amino acids: CSAQPDGGKPLHF. The genes are TRBV20-1 and TRBJ1-6; no firm D call. Trimming pared 5 bases from V and 13 bases from J, leaving 18 bases between. Looked up from germline, CDR1 is DFQATT and CDR2 is SNEGSKA (reference sequence). The CDR3 runs to 13 residues.